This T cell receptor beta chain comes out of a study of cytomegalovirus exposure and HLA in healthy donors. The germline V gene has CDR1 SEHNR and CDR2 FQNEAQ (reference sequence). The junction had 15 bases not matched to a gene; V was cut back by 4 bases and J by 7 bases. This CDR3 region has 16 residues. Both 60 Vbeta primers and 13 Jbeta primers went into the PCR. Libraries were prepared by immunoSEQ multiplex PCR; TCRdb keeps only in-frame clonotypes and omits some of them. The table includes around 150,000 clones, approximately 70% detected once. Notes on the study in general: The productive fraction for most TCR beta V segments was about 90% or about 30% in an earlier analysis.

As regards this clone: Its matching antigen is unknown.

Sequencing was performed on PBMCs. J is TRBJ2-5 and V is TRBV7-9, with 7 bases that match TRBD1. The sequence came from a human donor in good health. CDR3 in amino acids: CASSSGKPDRDRTQYF. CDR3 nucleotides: TGTGCCAGCAGCTCCGGAAAACCCGACAGGGACCGGACCCAGTACTTC.